This section outlines one T cell receptor (beta chain) sequence together with its context. Its antigen is currently unknown. The source of the sample is a study of T cell repertoires in cytomegalovirus infection. Study-level points and caveats: In two of eight donors, the top clonotype was HLA-C-restricted CMV-specific.

MiXCR, run by TCRdb on the reads, gives a single entry per CDR3 protein. This table has a few hundred thousand distinct CDR3 sequences, 15% to 20% appearing once. The source is a human donor in good health (CMV status not recorded). Some clones in this sample may be carry-over from other donors' samples. Sequencing input: PBMCs.

For the CDR3, the DNA is TGTGCCAGCAGCCCGAGACCAGGGATCACAGATACGCAGTATTTT. This sequence encodes CASSPRPGITDTQYF. The gene calls are TRBV9 and TRBJ2-3, with D maybe TRBD1 (5 bases). CDR3 size: 15 residues. V was cut by 4 bases and J by 2 bases, with 14 bases left in between. Germline V lookup: CDR1 SGDLS, CDR2 YYNGEE.